This T cell receptor (beta chain) originates from a study of regulatory T cells in long-lasting Graves disease. On this clonotype: The antigen is unknown.

Germline lookup yields CDR1 DFQATT and CDR2 SNEGSKA (reference sequence). V lost 5 bases and J 3 bases, leaving 10 bases between the germline ends. CDR3 length: 12 amino acids. Time point of the sample: persistent/refractory GD, antithyroid drugs over 5 years with positive TRAb. The TCR library was prepared using RNA isolated from PBMCs. Broader study findings: Preferential use of TRBV28, TRBJ1-2 and TRBJ2-5 was seen in persistent disease. Study was limited to peripheral blood, excluding thyroid tissue. Sample size was small, which may have lowered accuracy.

HTBI primers from iRepertoire and Arm-PCR of CDR3 regions yielded the TCR beta libraries. A single record per CDR3 protein comes from TCRdb applying MiXCR to the multiplex PCR reads. The sample records about 660,000 distinct CDR3 sequences, about 32% being singletons. The starting material was peripheral blood mononuclear cells (PBMCs), obtained when the disease was refractory, from a patient treated with antithyroid drugs. The sequence derives from a female donor with Graves disease. The chain combines TRBV20-1 with TRBJ1-1, with D possibly matching TRBD1 (6 bases). The CDR3 here is CSAPQGYTEAFF. The CDR3 DNA reads TGCAGTGCTCCCCAGGGGTACACTGAAGCTTTCTTT.